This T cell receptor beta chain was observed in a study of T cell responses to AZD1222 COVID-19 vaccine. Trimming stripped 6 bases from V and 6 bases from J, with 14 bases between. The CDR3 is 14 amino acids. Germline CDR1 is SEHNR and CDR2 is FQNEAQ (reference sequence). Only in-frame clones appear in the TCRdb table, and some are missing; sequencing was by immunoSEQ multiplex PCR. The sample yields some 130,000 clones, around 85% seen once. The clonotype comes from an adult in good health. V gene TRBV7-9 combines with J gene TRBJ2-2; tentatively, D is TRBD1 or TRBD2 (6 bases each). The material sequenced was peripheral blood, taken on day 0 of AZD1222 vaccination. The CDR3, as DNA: TGTGCCAGCAGTCCCACAGGGAGGCCCGGGGAGCTGTTTTTT. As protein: CASSPTGRPGELFF.